The 10 T cell receptor beta chains reported below all come from one sample, sequenced in a study of cytomegalovirus exposure and HLA in healthy donors. It was with 60 Vbeta and 13 Jbeta primers that the PCR ran. TCRdb's copy holds only in-frame clones and misses some; the assay was immunoSEQ multiplex PCR. Found here are 150,000 to 200,000 clones, 79% of them singletons; the top ten hold 4.4%. The sample comprised PBMCs. Receptors were obtained from a woman in her twenties or thirties in good health and CMV-seropositive.

This clone was counted only a few times. The rearrangement links TRBV7-2 to TRBJ1-3; the match to TRBD1 covers 10 bases. CDR3 length: 16 residues. The V segment lost 1 base and the J segment 2 bases; nucleotides outside the gene matches: 2. Germline V CDR1 and CDR2: SGHTA, FQGNSA. CDR3 DNA: TGTGCCAGCAGCTTAGTCGGGACAGGGGCTGGAAACACCATATATTTT. Amino acids: CASSLVGTGAGNTIYF.

The gene calls are TRBV7-9 and TRBJ1-5; D perhaps matches TRBD1 (5 bases). The CDR3 contains 15 residues. The germline gives CDR1 SEHNR, CDR2 FQNEAQ (reference sequence). V lost 7 bases and J 8 bases, leaving 21 bases between the germline ends. CDR3 in DNA: TGTGCCAGCATCTGTAGAAAACAGGACCGGGAGCCCCAGCATTTT. It codes for CASICRKQDREPQHF.

The genes are TRBV15 and TRBJ1-1; TRBD1 agrees at 9 bases. The germline V gene encodes CDR1 LNHNV and CDR2 YYDKDF (reference sequence). CDR3 length equals 13 residues. Unmatched junction bases numbered 7, after V lost 4 bases and J lost 10 bases. The CDR3 region has the DNA TGTGCCACCAGCATTGACAGGGGGAGGGGAGCTTTCTTT. Residues: CATSIDRGRGAFF.

This clone was seen only a few times. CDR3 in amino acids: CASSPGGRQQETQYF. The CDR3 DNA sequence: TGTGCCAGCAGTCCGGGGGGTCGGCAGCAAGAGACCCAGTACTTC. The chain carries TRBV28 and TRBJ2-5, with 7 bases identical to TRBD2. Germline CDR1 MDHEN, CDR2 SYDVKM. This CDR3 is built from 15 residues. The V segment lost 5 bases and the J segment 2 bases; nucleotides outside the gene matches: 8. The full variable domain, with the rest looked up from reference TRBV28 and TRBJ2-5, is DVKVTQSSRYLVKRTGEKVFLECVQDMDHENMFWYRQDPGLGLRLIYFSYDVKMKEKGDIPEGYSVSREKKERFSLILESASTNQTSMYLCASSPGGRQQETQYFGPGTRLLVL.

The table lists this clone with many counts. The V gene is TRBV11-3, the J gene TRBJ2-3; 9 positions agree with TRBD1. There are 18 residues in the CDR3. The V and J ends lost 1 base and 2 bases, in that order; junction bases with no gene match: 10. Germline assignment: CDR1 SGHNT and CDR2 YENEEA. The CDR3 DNA is TGTGCCAGCAGCTTAGCCTCACAGGGGGCAGGCGTCACAGATACGCAGTATTTT. Translation: CASSLASQGAGVTDTQYF.

Remarks on this clone: At one of its ends the junction is not consistent with the germline gene, which may arise from a read error. The CDR3 region is CASSQAPGFNNEQFF. The DNA for the CDR3 is TGCGCCAGCAGTCAAGCCCCAGGTTTTAACAATGAGCAGTTCTTC. The chain recombines TRBV4-3 with TRBJ2-1; D unresolved. Germline CDR1 LGHNA, CDR2 YSLEER. This CDR3 contains 15 residues.

The rearrangement links TRBV27 to TRBJ2-5; 9 bases align to TRBD2. CDR1 and CDR2 from the germline V gene are MNHEY and SMNVEV (reference sequence). The CDR3 sequence is 17 residues long. Trimming cost V 5 bases and J 2 bases; bases outside gene matches: 12. CDR3: CASSPRAGGPWQETQYF. The CDR3 coding sequence is TGTGCCAGCAGTCCAAGGGCGGGAGGGCCGTGGCAAGAGACCCAGTACTTC.

The chain joins TRBV27 to TRBJ2-3; the D is unclear. Germline lookup yields CDR1 MNHEY and CDR2 SMNVEV (reference sequence). CDR3 length: 15 residues. Trimming left V 4 bases short and J 2 bases short, with 13 bases between. The CDR3 is CASSSPGTSTDTQYF. The CDR3 DNA follows: TGTGCCAGCAGTTCTCCAGGCACTTCCACAGATACGCAGTATTTT.

The chain links TRBV7-2 to TRBJ2-7; D gene uncertain. This CDR3 is 12 amino acids long. Germline V gene lookup returns CDR1 SGHTA and CDR2 FQGNSA. Trimming left V 5 bases short and J 3 bases short, with 8 bases between. The CDR3 DNA sequence: TGTGCCAGCAGCGAGGCCATCTACGAGCAGTACTTC. It specifies CASSEAIYEQYF.

V usage is TRBV19 and J usage is TRBJ1-5; perhaps TRBD1 as D (5 bases). Per the germline V gene, CDR1 is LNHDA and CDR2 is SQIVND (reference sequence). V was trimmed by 3 bases and J by 4 bases, leaving 16 bases between them. CDR3 length: 16 residues. The CDR3 DNA follows: TGTGCCAGTAGTATTAGATGGGGGGAAGGTAATCAGCCCCAGCATTTT. Encoded protein: CASSIRWGEGNQPQHF. The full variable domain, in which reference TRBV19 and TRBJ1-5 provide the parts outside the CDR3, is DGGITQSPKYLFRKEGQNVTLSCEQNLNHDAMYWYRQDPGQGLRLIYYSQIVNDFQKGDIAEGYSVSREKKESFPLTVTSAQKNPTAFYLCASSIRWGEGNQPQHFGDGTRLSIL.